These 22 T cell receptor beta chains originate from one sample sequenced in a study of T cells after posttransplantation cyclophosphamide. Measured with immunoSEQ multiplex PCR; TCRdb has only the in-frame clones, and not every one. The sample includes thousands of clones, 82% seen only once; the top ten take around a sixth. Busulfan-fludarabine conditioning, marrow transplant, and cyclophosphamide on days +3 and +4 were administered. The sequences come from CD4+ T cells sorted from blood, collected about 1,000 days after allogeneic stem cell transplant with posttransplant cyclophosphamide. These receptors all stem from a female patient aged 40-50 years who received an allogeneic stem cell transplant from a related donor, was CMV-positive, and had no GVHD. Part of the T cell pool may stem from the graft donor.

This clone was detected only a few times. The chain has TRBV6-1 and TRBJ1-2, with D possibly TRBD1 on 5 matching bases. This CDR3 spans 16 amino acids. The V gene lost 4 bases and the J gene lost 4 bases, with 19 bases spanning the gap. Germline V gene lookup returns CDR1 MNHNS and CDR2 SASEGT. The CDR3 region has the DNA TGTGCCAGCAGTGCCAAGGCAGGGTCTTTCTTCTATGGCTACACCTTC. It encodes CASSAKAGSFFYGYTF.

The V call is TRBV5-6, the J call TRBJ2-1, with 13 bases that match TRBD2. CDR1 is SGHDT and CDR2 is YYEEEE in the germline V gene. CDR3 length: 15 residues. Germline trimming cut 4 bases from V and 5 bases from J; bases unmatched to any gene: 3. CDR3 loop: CASSTGLAGDNEQFF. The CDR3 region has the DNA TGTGCCAGCAGCACCGGACTAGCGGGGGACAATGAGCAGTTCTTC.

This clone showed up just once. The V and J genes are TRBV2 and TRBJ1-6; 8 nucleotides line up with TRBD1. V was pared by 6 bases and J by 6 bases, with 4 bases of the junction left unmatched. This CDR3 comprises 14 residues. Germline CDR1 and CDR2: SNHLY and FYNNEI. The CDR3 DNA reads TGTGCCAGCAGGGGACAGGCCAGTAATTCACCCCTCCACTTT. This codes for CASRGQASNSPLHF.

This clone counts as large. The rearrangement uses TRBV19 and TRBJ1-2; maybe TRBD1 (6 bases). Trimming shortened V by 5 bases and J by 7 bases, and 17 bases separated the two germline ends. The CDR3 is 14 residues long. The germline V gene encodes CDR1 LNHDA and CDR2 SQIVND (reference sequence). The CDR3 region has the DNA TGTGCCAGTAGTGTTGATAAACAGGGAATTGGCTACACCTTC. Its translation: CASSVDKQGIGYTF. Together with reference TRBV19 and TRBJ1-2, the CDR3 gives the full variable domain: DGGITQSPKYLFRKEGQNVTLSCEQNLNHDAMYWYRQDPGQGLRLIYYSQIVNDFQKGDIAEGYSVSREKKESFPLTVTSAQKNPTAFYLCASSVDKQGIGYTFGSGTRLTVV.

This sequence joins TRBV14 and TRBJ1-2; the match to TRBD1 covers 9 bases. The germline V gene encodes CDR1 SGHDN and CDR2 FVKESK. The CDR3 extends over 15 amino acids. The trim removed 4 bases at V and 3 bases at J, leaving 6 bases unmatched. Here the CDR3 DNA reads TGTGCCAGCAGCCCCGACAGGGGGTGGTACTATGGCTACACCTTC. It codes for CASSPDRGWYYGYTF.

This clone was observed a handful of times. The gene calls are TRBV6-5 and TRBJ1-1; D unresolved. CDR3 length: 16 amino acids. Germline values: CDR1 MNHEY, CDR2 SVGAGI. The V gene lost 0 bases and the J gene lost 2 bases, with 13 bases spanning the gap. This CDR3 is CASSYSLQAPNTEAFF. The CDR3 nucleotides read TGTGCCAGCAGTTACTCGTTGCAAGCACCCAACACTGAAGCTTTCTTT.

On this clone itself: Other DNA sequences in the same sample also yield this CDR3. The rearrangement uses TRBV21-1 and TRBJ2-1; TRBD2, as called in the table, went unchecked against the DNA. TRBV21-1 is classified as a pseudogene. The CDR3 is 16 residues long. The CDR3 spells CASSKGRLADYNEQFF. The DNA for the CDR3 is TGTGCCAGCAGCAAAGGCAGACTAGCGGACTACAATGAGCAGTTCTTC.

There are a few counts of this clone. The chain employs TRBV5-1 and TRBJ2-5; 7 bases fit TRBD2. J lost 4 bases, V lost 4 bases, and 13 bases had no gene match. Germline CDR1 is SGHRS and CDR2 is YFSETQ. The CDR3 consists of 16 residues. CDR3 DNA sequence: TGCGCCAGCAGCAGCGGGGCAGGGACTTTGCTAGAGACCCAGTACTTC. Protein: CASSSGAGTLLETQYF. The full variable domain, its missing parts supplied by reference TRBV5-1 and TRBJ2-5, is KAGVTQTPRYLIKTRGQQVTLSCSPISGHRSVSWYQQTPGQGLQFLFEYFSETQRNKGNFPGRFSGRQFSNSRSEMNVSTLELGDSALYLCASSSGAGTLLETQYFGPGTRLLVL.

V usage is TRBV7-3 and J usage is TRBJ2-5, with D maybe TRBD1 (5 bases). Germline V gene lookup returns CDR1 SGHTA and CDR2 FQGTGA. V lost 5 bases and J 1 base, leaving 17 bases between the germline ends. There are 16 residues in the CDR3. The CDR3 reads CASSRTSTATQETQYF. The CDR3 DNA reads TGTGCCAGCAGCCGAACCTCGACAGCTACCCAAGAGACCCAGTACTTC. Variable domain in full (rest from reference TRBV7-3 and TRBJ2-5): GAGVSQTPSNKVTEKGKYVELRCDPISGHTALYWYRQSLGQGPEFLIYFQGTGAADDSGLPNDRFFAVRPEGSVSTLKIQRTERGDSAVYLCASSRTSTATQETQYFGPGTRLLVL.

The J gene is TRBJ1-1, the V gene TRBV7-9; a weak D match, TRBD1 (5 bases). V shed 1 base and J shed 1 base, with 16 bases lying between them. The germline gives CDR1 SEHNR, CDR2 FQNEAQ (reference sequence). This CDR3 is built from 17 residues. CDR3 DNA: TGTGCCAGCAGCTTAGTGCAGGGTACCAGTGGGAACACTGAAGCTTTCTTT. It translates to CASSLVQGTSGNTEAFF.

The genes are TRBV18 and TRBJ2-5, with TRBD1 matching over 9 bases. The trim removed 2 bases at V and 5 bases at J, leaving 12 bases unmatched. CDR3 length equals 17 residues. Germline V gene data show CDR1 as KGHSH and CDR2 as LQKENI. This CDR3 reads CASSPRNPGQGTETQYF. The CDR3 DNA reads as TGTGCCAGCTCACCAAGAAATCCGGGACAGGGTACGGAGACCCAGTACTTC.

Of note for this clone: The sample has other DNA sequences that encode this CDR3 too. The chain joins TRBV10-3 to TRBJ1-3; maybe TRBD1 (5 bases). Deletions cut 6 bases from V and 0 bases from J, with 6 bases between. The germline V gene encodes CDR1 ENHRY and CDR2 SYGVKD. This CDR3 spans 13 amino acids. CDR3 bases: TGTGCCATCAGAGACAGCTCTGGAAACACCATATATTTT. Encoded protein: CAIRDSSGNTIYF.

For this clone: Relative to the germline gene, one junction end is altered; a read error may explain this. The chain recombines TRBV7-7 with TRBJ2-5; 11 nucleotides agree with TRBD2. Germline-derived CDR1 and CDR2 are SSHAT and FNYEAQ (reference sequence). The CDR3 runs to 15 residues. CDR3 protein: CASSLGLAAQETQYF. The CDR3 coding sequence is TGTGCTAGCAGCTTGGGACTAGCGGCTCAAGAGACCCAGTACTTC.

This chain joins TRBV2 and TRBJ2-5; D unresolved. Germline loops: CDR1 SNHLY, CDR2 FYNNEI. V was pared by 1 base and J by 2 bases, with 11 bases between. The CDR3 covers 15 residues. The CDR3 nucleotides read TGTGCCAGCAGTGAAGATGGGCCCACACAAGAGACCCAGTACTTC. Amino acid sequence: CASSEDGPTQETQYF.

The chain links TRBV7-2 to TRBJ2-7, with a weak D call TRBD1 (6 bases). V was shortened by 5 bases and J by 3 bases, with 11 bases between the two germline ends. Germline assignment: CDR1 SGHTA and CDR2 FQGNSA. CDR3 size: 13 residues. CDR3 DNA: TGTGCCAGCAGCCGCCGGACAGTCTACGAGCAGTACTTC. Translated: CASSRRTVYEQYF.

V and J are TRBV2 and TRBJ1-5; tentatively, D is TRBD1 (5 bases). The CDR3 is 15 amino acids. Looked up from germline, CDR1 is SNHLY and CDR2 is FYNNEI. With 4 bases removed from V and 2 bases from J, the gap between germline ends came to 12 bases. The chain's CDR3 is CASSGTGLGNQPQHF. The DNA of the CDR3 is TGTGCCAGCAGTGGAACAGGCCTGGGCAATCAGCCCCAGCATTTT.

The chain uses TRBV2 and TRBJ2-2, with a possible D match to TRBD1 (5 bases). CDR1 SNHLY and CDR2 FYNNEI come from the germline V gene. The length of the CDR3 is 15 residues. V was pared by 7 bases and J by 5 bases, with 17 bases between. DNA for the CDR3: TGTGCCAGCAAATCGTCGACAGCCCGTACCGGGGAGCTGTTTTTT. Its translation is CASKSSTARTGELFF.

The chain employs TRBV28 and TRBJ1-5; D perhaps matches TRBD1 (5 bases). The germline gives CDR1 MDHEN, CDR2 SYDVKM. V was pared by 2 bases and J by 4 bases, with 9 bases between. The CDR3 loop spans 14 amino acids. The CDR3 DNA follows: TGTGCCAGCAGTTTACTGGGGGGAAATCAGCCCCAGCATTTT. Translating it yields CASSLLGGNQPQHF. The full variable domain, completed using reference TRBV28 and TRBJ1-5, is DVKVTQSSRYLVKRTGEKVFLECVQDMDHENMFWYRQDPGLGLRLIYFSYDVKMKEKGDIPEGYSVSREKKERFSLILESASTNQTSMYLCASSLLGGNQPQHFGDGTRLSIL.

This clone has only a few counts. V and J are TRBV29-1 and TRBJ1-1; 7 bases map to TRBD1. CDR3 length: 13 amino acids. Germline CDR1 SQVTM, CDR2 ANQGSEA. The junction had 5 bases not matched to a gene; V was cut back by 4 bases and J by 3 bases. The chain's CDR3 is CSVGQGRHTEAFF. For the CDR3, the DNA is TGCAGCGTTGGACAGGGAAGGCACACTGAAGCTTTCTTT.

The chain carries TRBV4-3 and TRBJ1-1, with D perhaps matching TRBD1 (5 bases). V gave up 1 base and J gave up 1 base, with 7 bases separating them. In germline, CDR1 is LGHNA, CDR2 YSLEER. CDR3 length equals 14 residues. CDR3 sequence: CASSQGQRNTEAFF. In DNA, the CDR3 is TGCGCCAGCAGCCAAGGACAGAGGAACACTGAAGCTTTCTTT.

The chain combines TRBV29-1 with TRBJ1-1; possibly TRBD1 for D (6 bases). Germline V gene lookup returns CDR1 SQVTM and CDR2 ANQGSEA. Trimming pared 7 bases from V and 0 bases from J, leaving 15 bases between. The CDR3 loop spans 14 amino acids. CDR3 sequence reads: CSGWGGLMNTEAFF. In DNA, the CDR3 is TGCAGCGGATGGGGGGGCCTAATGAACACTGAAGCTTTCTTT.

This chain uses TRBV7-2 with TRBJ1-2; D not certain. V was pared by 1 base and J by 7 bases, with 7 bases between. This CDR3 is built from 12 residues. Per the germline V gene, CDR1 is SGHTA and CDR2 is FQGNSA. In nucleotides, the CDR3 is TGTGCCAGCAGCTTAGAATCTTTTGGCTACACCTTC. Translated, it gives CASSLESFGYTF.